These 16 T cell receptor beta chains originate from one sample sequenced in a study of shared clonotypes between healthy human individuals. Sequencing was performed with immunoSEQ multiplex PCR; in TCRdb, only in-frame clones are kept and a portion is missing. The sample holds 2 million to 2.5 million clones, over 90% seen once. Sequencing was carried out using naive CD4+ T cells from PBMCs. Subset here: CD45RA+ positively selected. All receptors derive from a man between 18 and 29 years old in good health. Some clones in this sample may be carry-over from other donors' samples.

CDR3 DNA: TGCGCCAGCAGCCAGAGGGGAACCGGGACAGGACCCTACGAGCAGTACTTC. This encodes CASSQRGTGTGPYEQYF. The chain recombines TRBV4-1 with TRBJ2-7, with TRBD1 matching over 8 bases. This CDR3 spans 17 amino acids. The V gene end was trimmed by 3 bases and the J gene end by 2 bases; junction bases not matched to a gene: 12. Germline V gene data show CDR1 as MGHRA and CDR2 as YSYEKL.

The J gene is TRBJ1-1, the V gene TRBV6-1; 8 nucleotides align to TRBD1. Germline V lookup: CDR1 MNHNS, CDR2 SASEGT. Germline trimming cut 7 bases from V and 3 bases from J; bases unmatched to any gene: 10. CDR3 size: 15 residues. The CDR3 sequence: CASTPGGQAYTEAFF. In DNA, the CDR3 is TGTGCCAGCACCCCAGGGGGACAGGCATACACTGAAGCTTTCTTT.

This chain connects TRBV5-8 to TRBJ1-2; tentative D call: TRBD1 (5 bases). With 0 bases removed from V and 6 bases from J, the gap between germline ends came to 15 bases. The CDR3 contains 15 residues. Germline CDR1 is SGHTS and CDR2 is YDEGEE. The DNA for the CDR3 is TGTGCCAGCAGCTTGGCAGGCAGGGAGATCGATGGCTACACCTTC. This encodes CASSLAGREIDGYTF.

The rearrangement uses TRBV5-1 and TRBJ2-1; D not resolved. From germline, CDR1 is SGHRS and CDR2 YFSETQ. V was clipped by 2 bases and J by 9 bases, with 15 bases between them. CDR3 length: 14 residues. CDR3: CASSFARPFGEQFF. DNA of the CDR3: TGCGCCAGCAGCTTCGCGAGGCCTTTCGGTGAGCAGTTCTTC.

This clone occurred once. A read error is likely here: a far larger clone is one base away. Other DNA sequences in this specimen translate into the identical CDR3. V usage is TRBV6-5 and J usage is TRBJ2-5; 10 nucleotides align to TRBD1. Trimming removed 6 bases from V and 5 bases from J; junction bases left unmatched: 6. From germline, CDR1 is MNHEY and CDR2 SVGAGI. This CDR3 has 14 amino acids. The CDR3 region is CASSPDRGRETQYF. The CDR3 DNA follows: TGTGCCAGCAGCCCAGACAGGGGGCGGGAGACCCAGTACTTC.

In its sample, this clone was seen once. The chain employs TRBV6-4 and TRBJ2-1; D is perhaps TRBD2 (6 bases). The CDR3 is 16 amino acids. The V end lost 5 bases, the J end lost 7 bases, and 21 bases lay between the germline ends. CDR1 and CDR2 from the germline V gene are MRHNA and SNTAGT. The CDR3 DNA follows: TGTGCCAGCAGTAGGCTCCCTGCGGGATTGTTGAATGAGCAGTTCTTC. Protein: CASSRLPAGLLNEQFF.

The CDR3 sequence: CASSQDGAGGPGNEQFF. CDR3 in DNA: TGTGCCAGCAGCCAAGATGGGGCGGGAGGTCCTGGCAATGAGCAGTTCTTC. The V and J genes are TRBV14 and TRBJ2-1; 8 nucleotides align to TRBD2. The CDR3 is made up of 17 amino acids. Germline CDR1 SGHDN, CDR2 FVKESK. Trimming removed 0 bases from V and 6 bases from J; junction bases left unmatched: 10.

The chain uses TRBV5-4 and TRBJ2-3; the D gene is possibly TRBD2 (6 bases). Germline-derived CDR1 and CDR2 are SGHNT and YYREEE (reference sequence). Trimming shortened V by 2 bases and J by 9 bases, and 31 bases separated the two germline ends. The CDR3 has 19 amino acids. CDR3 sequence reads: CASSLGSPAGSRGRGTQYF. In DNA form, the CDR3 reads TGTGCCAGCAGCTTAGGATCCCCAGCCGGGAGCCGTGGCCGCGGAACGCAGTATTTT.

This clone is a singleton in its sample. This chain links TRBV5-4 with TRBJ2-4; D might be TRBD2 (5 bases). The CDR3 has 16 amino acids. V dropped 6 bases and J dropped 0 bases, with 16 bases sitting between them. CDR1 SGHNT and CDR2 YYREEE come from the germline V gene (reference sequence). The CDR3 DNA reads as TGTGCCAGCACCAGTGGAGCGGACCTAGCCAAAAACATTCAGTACTTC. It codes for CASTSGADLAKNIQYF.

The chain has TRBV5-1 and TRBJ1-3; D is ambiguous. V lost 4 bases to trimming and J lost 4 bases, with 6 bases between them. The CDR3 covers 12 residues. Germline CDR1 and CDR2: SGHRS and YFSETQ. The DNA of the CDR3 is TGCGCCAGCAGCCGCGAGGGAAACACCATATATTTT. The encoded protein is CASSREGNTIYF. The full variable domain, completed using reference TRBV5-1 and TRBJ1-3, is KAGVTQTPRYLIKTRGQQVTLSCSPISGHRSVSWYQQTPGQGLQFLFEYFSETQRNKGNFPGRFSGRQFSNSRSEMNVSTLELGDSALYLCASSREGNTIYFGEGSWLTVV.

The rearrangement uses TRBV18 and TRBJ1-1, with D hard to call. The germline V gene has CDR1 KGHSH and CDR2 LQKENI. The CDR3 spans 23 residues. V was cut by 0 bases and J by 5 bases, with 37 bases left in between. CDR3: CASSPPVAGWETIRVPKWTEAFF. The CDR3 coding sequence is TGTGCCAGCTCACCACCGGTAGCCGGATGGGAAACGATTCGAGTGCCGAAATGGACTGAAGCTTTCTTT.

CDR3 region: CASSREISYNEQFF. The CDR3 DNA reads TGTGCCAGCAGCCGGGAGATATCCTACAATGAGCAGTTCTTC. The chain employs TRBV5-6 and TRBJ2-1, with a tentative D call TRBD2 (6 bases). Trimming pared 4 bases from V and 1 base from J, leaving 9 bases between. The length of the CDR3 is 14 residues. Germline V gene data show CDR1 as SGHDT and CDR2 as YYEEEE.

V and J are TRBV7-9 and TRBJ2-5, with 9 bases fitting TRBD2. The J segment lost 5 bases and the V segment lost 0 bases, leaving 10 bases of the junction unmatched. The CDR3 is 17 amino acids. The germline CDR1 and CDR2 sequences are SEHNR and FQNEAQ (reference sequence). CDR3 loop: CASSLALASGNLETQYF. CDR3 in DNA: TGTGCCAGCAGCTTAGCGCTGGCTAGCGGGAATTTGGAGACCCAGTACTTC. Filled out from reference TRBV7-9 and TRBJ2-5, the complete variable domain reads DTGVSQNPRHKITKRGQNVTFRCDPISEHNRLYWYRQTLGQGPEFLTYFQNEAQLEKSRLLSDRFSAERPKGSFSTLEIQRTEQGDSAMYLCASSLALASGNLETQYFGPGTRLLVL.

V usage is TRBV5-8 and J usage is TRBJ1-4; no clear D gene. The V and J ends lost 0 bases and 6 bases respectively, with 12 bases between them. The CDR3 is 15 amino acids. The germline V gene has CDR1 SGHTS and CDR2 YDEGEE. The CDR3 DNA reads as TGTGCCAGCAGCTTGGATGGGCGGAAGGATGAAAAACTGTTTTTT. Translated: CASSLDGRKDEKLFF.

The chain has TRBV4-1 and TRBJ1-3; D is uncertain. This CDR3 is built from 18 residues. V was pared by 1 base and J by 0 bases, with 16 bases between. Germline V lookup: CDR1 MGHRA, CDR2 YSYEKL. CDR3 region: CASSQVTVLQFSGNTIYF. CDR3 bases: TGCGCCAGCAGCCAAGTTACGGTTCTACAGTTCTCTGGAAACACCATATATTTT.

CDR3 in DNA: TGTGCCAGCAGCCCCTTCGGGACTAGCGCCGGGGAGCTGTTTTTT. Amino acid sequence: CASSPFGTSAGELFF. V gene TRBV4-2 combines with J gene TRBJ2-2; 10 bases match TRBD2. V lost 4 bases and J lost 6; bases outside the gene matches: 5. Germline loops: CDR1 LGHNA, CDR2 YNFKEQ. This CDR3 has 15 amino acids.